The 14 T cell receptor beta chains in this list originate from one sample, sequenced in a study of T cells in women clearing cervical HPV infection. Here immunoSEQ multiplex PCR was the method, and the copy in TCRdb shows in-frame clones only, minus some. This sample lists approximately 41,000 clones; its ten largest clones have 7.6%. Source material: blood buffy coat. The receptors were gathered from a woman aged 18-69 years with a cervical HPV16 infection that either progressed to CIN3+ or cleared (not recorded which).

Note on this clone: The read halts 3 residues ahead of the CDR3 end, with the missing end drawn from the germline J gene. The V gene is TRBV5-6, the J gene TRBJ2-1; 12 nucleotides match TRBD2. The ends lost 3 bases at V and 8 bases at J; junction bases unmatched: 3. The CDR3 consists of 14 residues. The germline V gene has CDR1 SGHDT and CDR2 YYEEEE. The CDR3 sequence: CASSSRLAGDEQFF. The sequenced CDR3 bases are TGTGCCAGCAGCTCCCGACTAGCGGGAGATGAG.

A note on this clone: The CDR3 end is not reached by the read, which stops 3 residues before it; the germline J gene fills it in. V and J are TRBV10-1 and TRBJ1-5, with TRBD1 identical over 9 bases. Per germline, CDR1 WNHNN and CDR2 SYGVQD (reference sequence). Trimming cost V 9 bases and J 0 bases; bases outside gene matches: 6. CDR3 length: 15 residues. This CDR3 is CARRDREYSNQPQHF. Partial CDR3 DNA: TGCGCCAGGAGGGACAGGGAGTATAGCAATCAGCCC.

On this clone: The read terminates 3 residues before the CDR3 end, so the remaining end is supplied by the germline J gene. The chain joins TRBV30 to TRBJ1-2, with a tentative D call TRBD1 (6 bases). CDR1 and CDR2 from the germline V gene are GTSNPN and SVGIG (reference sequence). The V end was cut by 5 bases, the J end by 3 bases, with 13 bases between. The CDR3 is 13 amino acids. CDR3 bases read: TGTGCCTGGCGTTTGAAGGGGGACTATGGC. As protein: CAWRLKGDYG. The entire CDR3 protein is CAWRLKGDYGYTF.

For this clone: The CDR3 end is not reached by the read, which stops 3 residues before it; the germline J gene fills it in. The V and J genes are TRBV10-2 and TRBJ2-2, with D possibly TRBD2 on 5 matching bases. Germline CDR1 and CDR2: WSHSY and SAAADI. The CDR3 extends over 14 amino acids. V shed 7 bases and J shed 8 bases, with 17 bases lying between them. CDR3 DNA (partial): TGCGCCAGCAAGAACCGGGATGGCGGGGGGGAG. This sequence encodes CASKNRDGGGE. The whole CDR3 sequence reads CASKNRDGGGELFF.

This CDR3 is CASSLHSYEQYF. CDR3 DNA (partial): TGTGCCAGCAGCCTTCATAGCTACGAG. The chain combines TRBV7-9 with TRBJ2-7; no firm D call. The read halts 3 residues ahead of the CDR3 end, with the missing end drawn from the germline J gene. Trimming stripped 5 bases from V and 3 bases from J, with 8 bases between. The length of the CDR3 is 12 residues. Germline V gene lookup returns CDR1 SEHNR and CDR2 FQNEAQ (reference sequence). Full variable domain (outside the CDR3, taken from reference TRBV7-9 and TRBJ2-7): DTGVSQNPRHKITKRGQNVTFRCDPISEHNRLYWYRQTLGQGPEFLTYFQNEAQLEKSRLLSDRFSAERPKGSFSTLEIQRTEQGDSAMYLCASSLHSYEQYFGPGTRLTVT.

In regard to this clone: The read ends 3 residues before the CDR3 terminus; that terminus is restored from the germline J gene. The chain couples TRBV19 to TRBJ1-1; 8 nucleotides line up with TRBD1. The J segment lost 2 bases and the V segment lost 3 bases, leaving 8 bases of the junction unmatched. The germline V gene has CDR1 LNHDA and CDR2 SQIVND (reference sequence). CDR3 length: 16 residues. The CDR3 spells CASSMGRGLSNTEAFF. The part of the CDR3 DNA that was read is TGTGCCAGTAGTATGGGCAGGGGGCTATCAAACACTGAA.

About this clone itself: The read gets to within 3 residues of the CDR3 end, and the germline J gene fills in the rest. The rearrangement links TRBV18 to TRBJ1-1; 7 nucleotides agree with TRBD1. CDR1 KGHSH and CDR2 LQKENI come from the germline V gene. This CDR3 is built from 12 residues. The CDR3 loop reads CASSRADRVAFF. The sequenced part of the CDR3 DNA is TGTGCCAGCTCACGAGCAGACAGGGTG.

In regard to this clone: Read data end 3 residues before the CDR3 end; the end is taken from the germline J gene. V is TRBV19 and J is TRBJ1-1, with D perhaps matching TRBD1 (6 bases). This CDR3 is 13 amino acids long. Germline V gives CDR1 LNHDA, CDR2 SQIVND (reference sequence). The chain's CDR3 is CASREIGGQEAFF. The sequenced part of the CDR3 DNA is TGTGCCAGTAGAGAGATTGGAGGACAGGAA.

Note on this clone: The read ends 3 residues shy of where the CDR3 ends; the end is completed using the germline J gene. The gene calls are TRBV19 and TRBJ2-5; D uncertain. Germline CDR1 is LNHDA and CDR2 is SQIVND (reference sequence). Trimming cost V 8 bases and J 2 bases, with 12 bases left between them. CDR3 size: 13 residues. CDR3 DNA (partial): TGTGCCAGTTCGTATCGAACTCAAGAGACC. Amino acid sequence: CASSYRTQET. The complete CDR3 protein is CASSYRTQETQYF. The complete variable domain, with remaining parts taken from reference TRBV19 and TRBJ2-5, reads DGGITQSPKYLFRKEGQNVTLSCEQNLNHDAMYWYRQDPGQGLRLIYYSQIVNDFQKGDIAEGYSVSREKKESFPLTVTSAQKNPTAFYLCASSYRTQETQYFGPGTRLLVL.

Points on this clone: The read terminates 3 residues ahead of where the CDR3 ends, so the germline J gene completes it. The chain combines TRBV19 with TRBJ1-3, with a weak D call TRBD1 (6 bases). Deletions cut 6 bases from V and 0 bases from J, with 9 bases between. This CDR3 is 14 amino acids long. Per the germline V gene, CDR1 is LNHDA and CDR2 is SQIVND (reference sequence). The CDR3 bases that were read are TGTGCCAGTAGATCGGACAGCTCTGGAAACACC. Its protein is CASRSDSSGNT. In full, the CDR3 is CASRSDSSGNTIYF.

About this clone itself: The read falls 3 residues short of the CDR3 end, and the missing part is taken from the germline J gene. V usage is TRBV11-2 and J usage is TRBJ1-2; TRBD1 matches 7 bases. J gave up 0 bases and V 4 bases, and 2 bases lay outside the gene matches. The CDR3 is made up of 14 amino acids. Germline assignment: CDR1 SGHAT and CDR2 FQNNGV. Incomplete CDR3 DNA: TGTGCCAGCAGCTACAGGGGAACTAACTATGGC. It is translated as CASSYRGTNYG. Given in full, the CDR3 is CASSYRGTNYGYTF. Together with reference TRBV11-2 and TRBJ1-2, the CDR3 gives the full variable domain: EAGVAQSPRYKIIEKRQSVAFWCNPISGHATLYWYQQILGQGPKLLIQFQNNGVVDDSQLPKDRFSAERLKGVDSTLKIQPAKLEDSAVYLCASSYRGTNYGYTFGSGTRLTVV.

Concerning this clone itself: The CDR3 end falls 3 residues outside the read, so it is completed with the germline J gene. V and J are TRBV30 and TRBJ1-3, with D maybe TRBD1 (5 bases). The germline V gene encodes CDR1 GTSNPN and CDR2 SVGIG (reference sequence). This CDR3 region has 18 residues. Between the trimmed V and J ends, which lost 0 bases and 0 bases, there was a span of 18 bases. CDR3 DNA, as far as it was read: TGTGCCTGGAGTGTACGTGTAGGGGTGAAAACCTCTGGAAACACC. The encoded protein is CAWSVRVGVKTSGNT. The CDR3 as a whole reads CAWSVRVGVKTSGNTIYF. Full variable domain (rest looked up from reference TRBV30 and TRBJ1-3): SQTIHQWPATLVQPVGSPLSLECTVEGTSNPNLYWYRQAAGRGLQLLFYSVGIGQISSEVPQNLSASRPQDRQFILSSKKLLLSDSGFYLCAWSVRVGVKTSGNTIYFGEGSWLTVV.

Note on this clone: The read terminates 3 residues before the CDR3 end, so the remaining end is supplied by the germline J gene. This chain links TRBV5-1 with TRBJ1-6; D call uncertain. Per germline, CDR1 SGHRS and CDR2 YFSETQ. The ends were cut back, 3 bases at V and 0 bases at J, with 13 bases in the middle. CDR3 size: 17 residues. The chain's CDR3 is CASSSDSLSSYNSPLHF. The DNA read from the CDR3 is TGCGCCAGCAGCTCGGACTCTCTGAGCTCCTATAATTCACCC.

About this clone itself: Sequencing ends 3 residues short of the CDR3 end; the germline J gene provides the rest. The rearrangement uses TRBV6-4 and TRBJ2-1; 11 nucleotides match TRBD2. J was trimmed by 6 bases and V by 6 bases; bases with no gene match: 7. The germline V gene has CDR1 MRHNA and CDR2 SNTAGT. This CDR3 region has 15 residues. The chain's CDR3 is CASRKGLAASNEQFF. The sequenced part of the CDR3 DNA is TGTGCCAGCAGGAAGGGACTAGCGGCCTCCAATGAG.